This T cell receptor beta chain was recorded in a study of cytotoxic CD8 clonotypes in ibrutinib-treated CLL (dated by TCRdb to the early 2020s). Concerning the study at large: In this cohort, around 15 patients were treatment-naive and approximately ten were relapsed/refractory, while around 18 had unmutated IGHV. Responses were partial in some 24 patients and complete in 2; after median around 72 months follow-up, approximately 15 stayed in remission and about twelve progressed. Of the approximately 90 people in the trial, 25 to 30 had longitudinal samples available. Response samples were obtained after a median of around 11 months of treatment, with a range of about 6 to 36 months. Cryopreserved peripheral blood mononuclear cells were obtained prior to treatment, at the time of response, and at either disease progression or sustained remission. All remission and progressive disease samples were collected while patients were still receiving ibrutinib. On average, each sample yielded some 250,000 productive templates and 94,082 productive rearrangements. What the authors observed across the whole study: Sampling times were not matched between patients in sustained remission and patients whose disease was progressing, and lymph node repertoires were not examined. Clonality increased at ibrutinib response, stayed stable in sustained remission, and fell back toward baseline at progression. Public clonotypes were found to be uncommon and were observed to contract or remain stable during treatment; the increase in clonality was shown to reflect expansion of private clonotypes at ibrutinib response. Baseline clonality was found to be higher than that of age-matched healthy donors and was strongly correlated with circulating CD8+ T-cell counts.

V is trimmed back by 9 bases and J by 4 bases, and the junction contains 8 bases that no gene match accounts for. The germline V gene (reference sequence) sets CDR1 to LNHDA and CDR2 to SQIVND. Including the terminal cysteine and phenylalanine, the CDR3 comprises 14 residues. Only the CDR3 DNA is retained, 42 bases long and in frame from the first base. In the paper's terms, the time point label means: around 25 months on ibrutinib. Roughly 2 micrograms of genomic DNA were extracted from cryopreserved PBMCs for TCR beta library preparation. High-throughput TCR beta sequencing was performed on longitudinal blood samples from CLL patients receiving ibrutinib monotherapy. Patients were enrolled in a phase 2 open-label single-center ibrutinib monotherapy trial. This clone has just one count. Its antigen is not yet known. Base qualities were left out, and no much larger clone turns up one base away. The goal of deep resolution MiSeq sequencing was a depth between 1 in 1 million and 1 in 200,000 T cells, and coverage averaged 10x per clonotype. The immunoSEQ hsTCRB Kit was used to generate the TCR beta libraries. In the source study's methods: The data were analyzed with ImmunoSEQ Analyzer and ImmunoSEQ Data Assistant, and V, D and J gene assignments followed IMGT definitions. Clonality, which ranges from 0 to 1, was calculated by subtracting the normalized Shannon entropy of productive rearrangement frequencies from one. Only overrepresented clonotypes making up at least 0.05% of the repertoire of each patient were included in the public clonotype analysis. Some twelve repertoires from age-matched healthy donors, obtained from immuneACCESS, served as clonality controls. This immuneACCESS table, as held by TCRdb, lists in-frame sequences with V and J called but not all clones. Of the missing ones, under half trace to an unresolved V gene in checked studies; the others have no known cause. V and J calls and clone size are those listed in that table; D and trimming were worked out from the DNA. The sample table contains roughly 180,000 clones; only one count was recorded for roughly 80% of them. The top ten clones comprise over 4.5% of the sample.

This specimen consisted of PBMCs, obtained after 24 months of ibrutinib treatment. The chain was built from TRBV19 and TRBJ1-2; TRBD1 matches 10 bases in the middle. The clonotype was recovered from a human donor with chronic lymphocytic leukemia. The nucleotide sequence reads TGTGCCAGCACTCGACAGGGGGCAACCTATGGCTACACCTTC. This sequence encodes CASTRQGATYGYTF.